These T cell receptor beta chains were read from a single sample in a study of regulatory T cells in long-lasting Graves disease. TCRdb reprocessed the multiplex PCR reads via MiXCR and lists one record per CDR3 protein. Of 400,000 to 500,000 distinct CDR3 sequences listed, about 16% were seen once; the top ten hold 9.5% to 12%. The sample was also linked to a second study, of T cells in Graves' hyperthyroidism and ophthalmopathy.

The sample here was peripheral blood mononuclear cells (PBMCs), taken at new diagnosis, from a patient treated with antithyroid drugs. These receptors were obtained from a woman between 25 and 40 years old with Graves disease. The CDR3 runs from the conserved cysteine through the conserved F or W.

CSAPQGPYQETQYF	TRBV20-1	TRBJ2-5
CASDLGLAGYNEQFF	TRBV7-8	TRBJ2-1
CASSLVGRTENSPLHF	TRBV27	TRBJ1-6
CASSLRGTKNTGELFF	TRBV7-2	TRBJ2-2
CASSHPGTPDEQYF	TRBV12-3/TRBV12-4	TRBJ2-7
CASSETRAQYF	TRBV10-2	NA
CASSQGAGTGGDTQYF	TRBV4-2	TRBJ2-3
CASSLRRQGPDPPDTQYF	TRBV5-1	TRBJ2-3
CASSMTPFREVNQPQHF	TRBV19	TRBJ1-5
CASSPEQATAYEQYF	TRBV4-1	TRBJ2-7
CASSPPGTANIQYF	TRBV18	TRBJ2-4
CASGPMGQGALETQYF	TRBV5-1	TRBJ2-5
CAWSPSRNSGTQYF	TRBV30	TRBJ2-5
CSARDDWLSGTDTQYF	TRBV20-1	TRBJ2-3
CASSQDQREVTGELFF	TRBV4-1	TRBJ2-2
CASSLGGQVGEYF	TRBV11-2	TRBJ2-7
CASSVMDRAETQYF	TRBV11-2	TRBJ2-5
CATSDRRGWQPQHF	TRBV24-1	TRBJ1-5
CSADTLAADEQFF	TRBV20-1	TRBJ2-1
CASSFFTSGRASSYNEQFF	TRBV28	TRBJ2-1
CASILAGDPYNEQFF	TRBV7-9	TRBJ2-1
CASSHLTSGSFRETQYF	TRBV6-2/TRBV6-3	TRBJ2-5
CASSQDIQGREAFF	TRBV4-3	TRBJ1-1
CAYDPWGTEALF	TRBV30	TRBJ1-1
CASIPPGRSSYNEQFF	TRBV28	TRBJ2-1
CSARDEVAGRSTGELFF	TRBV20-1	TRBJ2-2
CASRSGISYEQYF	TRBV27	TRBJ2-7
CATSDFGPTETQYF	TRBV24-1	TRBJ2-5
CASSLPIAGVDEQYF	TRBV28	TRBJ2-7
CASSSWILRAGGEDTQYF	TRBV28	TRBJ2-3
CASSPLDGIQYF	TRBV7-6	TRBJ2-4
CASSQDEVSDNQPQHF	TRBV4-1	TRBJ1-5
CASTLPRHREGNSNTGELFF	TRBV7-9	TRBJ2-2
CASTLRDQKPKNIQYF	TRBV6-1	TRBJ2-4
CASSHPQGLGVSYEQYF	TRBV3-1	TRBJ2-7
CASSLFVRDKTGQPQHF	TRBV7-6	TRBJ1-5
CASNTPGQMNPGAFF	TRBV3-1	TRBJ1-1
CASSNGLKDTQYF	TRBV19	TRBJ2-3
CASSLAGRIPYGYTF	TRBV27	TRBJ1-2
CASSLSGGRNSPLHF	TRBV28	TRBJ1-6
CSAGAGLAGAREQYF	TRBV20-1	TRBJ2-7
CASSESGTGRSEAFF	TRBV6-1	TRBJ1-1
CASSAGAQTAGEAQFF	TRBV9	TRBJ2-1
CSVDRLAGVVGELFF	TRBV29-1	TRBJ2-2
CASSLMGPPGELFF	TRBV5-5	TRBJ2-2
CASSLSGDSPLHF	TRBV7-9	TRBJ1-6
CASSLEGLPFYEQYF	TRBV11-2	TRBJ2-7
CASSPSAGQYNEQFF	TRBV7-2	TRBJ2-1
CASFPLAGAGNEQFF	TRBV18	TRBJ2-1
CASSLGRSRGETQYF	TRBV11-2	TRBJ2-5
CASSLLAGIEQYF	TRBV7-2	TRBJ2-7
CASSLYPGTSGMGADTQYF	TRBV12-3/TRBV12-4	TRBJ2-3
CASGLQREGPGELFF	TRBV2	TRBJ2-2
CSAKTQGARGTQYF	TRBV20-1	NA
CASSVPYSLSYNEQFF	TRBV25-1	TRBJ2-1
CASSESIPETTYNEQFF	TRBV25-1	TRBJ2-1
CASSFYEKLFF	TRBV28	TRBJ1-4